The 16 T cell receptor beta chains below all came from one sample that was sequenced in a study of T cell responses to AZD1222 COVID-19 vaccine (dated by TCRdb to about 2021). Sample time point, as interpreted from the label and publication: baseline before first vaccination. In light of the paper, this sample's treatment or condition label describes: meningococcal conjugate vaccine given as trial control. The method behind the library was the immunoSEQ multiplex PCR assay. The clones in this table, taken by TCRdb from immuneACCESS, are in-frame only. Not every clone is retained; where verified, under half of the shortfall comes from an unresolved V gene, and the cause of the rest is unknown. The sample table records 130,000 to 150,000 clones; about 81% of these occur just once. The top ten constitute approximately 4% of the sample. The sample here was peripheral blood, taken on day 0 of MenACWY control vaccination. Receptors were obtained from an adult in good health.

The chain combines TRBV13 with TRBJ1-5, with TRBD1 identical over 11 bases. The J segment lost 4 bases and the V segment lost 4 bases, leaving 9 bases of the junction unmatched. Germline CDR1 reads PRHDT; CDR2 reads FYEKMQ (reference sequence). The CDR3 length is 17 residues. The CDR3 DNA is TGTGCCAGCAGCTCTAGGACAGGGGGCTCCTTAAATCAGCCCCAGCATTTT. It is translated as CASSSRTGGSLNQPQHF.

The chain uses TRBV5-1 and TRBJ2-1; D unresolved. Looked up from germline, CDR1 is SGHRS and CDR2 is YFSETQ. This CDR3 has 15 amino acids. The ends were cut back, 7 bases at V and 7 bases at J, with 21 bases in the middle. CDR3 sequence: CASRQETILGNEQFF. The CDR3 DNA reads as TGCGCCAGCCGCCAGGAAACTATTCTGGGAAATGAGCAGTTCTTC.

This clone came up once. The chain joins TRBV3-1 (or the pseudogene TRBV3-2) to TRBJ1-2, with no clear D. The ends were cut back, 1 base at V and 8 bases at J, with 20 bases in the middle. Germline V gives CDR1 LGHDT, CDR2 YNNKEL (reference sequence). The CDR3 covers 16 residues. The CDR3 DNA is TGTGCCAGCAGCCAAGGAGGGTTTCGCGTTCCAGGAGGCTACACCTTC. Amino acid sequence: CASSQGGFRVPGGYTF.

The genes are TRBV6-5 and TRBJ2-3; a weak D match, TRBD2 (5 bases). This CDR3 is 15 amino acids long. Germline CDR1 MNHEY, CDR2 SVGAGI. V lost 0 bases and J lost 6, with 13 bases in between. This CDR3 reads CASSYSRTSWDTQYF. DNA of the CDR3: TGTGCCAGCAGTTACTCCCGGACTTCCTGGGATACGCAGTATTTT.

This chain uses TRBV18 with TRBJ2-3; no clear D gene. This CDR3 spans 13 amino acids. Trimming pared 1 base from V and 0 bases from J, leaving 2 bases between. The V gene's germline CDR1 is KGHSH and CDR2 LQKENI. The CDR3 here is CASSPQSTDTQYF. CDR3 sequence (DNA): TGTGCCAGCTCACCACAGAGCACAGATACGCAGTATTTT.

The CDR3 spells CASRREGSGTNEKLFF. In DNA form, the CDR3 reads TGCGCCAGCAGGAGGGAGGGTTCTGGGACTAATGAAAAACTGTTTTTT. The chain is built from TRBV10-2 and TRBJ1-4; D is unresolved. With 6 bases removed from V and 2 bases from J, the gap between germline ends came to 16 bases. The CDR3 length is 16 residues. Germline CDR1 is WSHSY and CDR2 is SAAADI.

The CDR3 here is CASSLQGKYEKLFF. CDR3 sequence (DNA): TGTGCCAGCAGCTTACAGGGGAAGTATGAAAAACTGTTTTTT. The rearrangement links TRBV11-2 to TRBJ1-4; weak D call: TRBD1 (6 bases). Per the germline V gene, CDR1 is SGHAT and CDR2 is FQNNGV. The CDR3 extends over 14 amino acids. V was shortened by 2 bases and J by 6 bases, with 10 bases between the two germline ends.

The chain links TRBV19 to TRBJ2-3, with 11 bases matching TRBD2. Germline lookup yields CDR1 LNHDA and CDR2 SQIVND (reference sequence). V lost 5 bases and J lost 1; bases outside the gene matches: 14. The length of the CDR3 is 19 residues. DNA for the CDR3: TGTGCCAGTAGTCCCCGGACTAGCGGGCTCCCCGGGGGCACAGATACGCAGTATTTT. Translated: CASSPRTSGLPGGTDTQYF.

V gene TRBV5-4 combines with J gene TRBJ2-1; 9 positions match TRBD2. Germline values: CDR1 SGHNT, CDR2 YYREEE (reference sequence). The CDR3 is 16 residues long. Losses at the gene ends were 0 bases for V and 5 bases for J; bases not matched to a gene: 6. CDR3 in amino acids: CASSLDLRGGNNEQFF. The CDR3 coding sequence is TGTGCCAGCAGCTTGGATTTGCGGGGGGGGAACAATGAGCAGTTCTTC.

The chain carries TRBV6-2 or TRBV6-3 and TRBJ2-3, with D maybe TRBD2 (5 bases). This CDR3 spans 13 amino acids. Trimming removed 0 bases at V and 8 bases at J, with 9 bases between. Germline loops: CDR1 MNHEY, CDR2 SVGEGT. DNA for the CDR3: TGTGCCAGCAGTTACTCGAACGCGGGTACGCAGTATTTT. Residues: CASSYSNAGTQYF.

The chain joins TRBV7-8 to TRBJ1-5, with a weak D call TRBD1 (5 bases). The germline V and J ends were trimmed by 5 bases and 4 bases, with 15 bases remaining between them. CDR1 and CDR2 (germline): SGHVS, FQNEAQ. The CDR3 is 15 residues long. Written as DNA, the CDR3 is TGTGCCAGCAGCCACCGGGACGGCCGAAATCAGCCCCAGCATTTT. This encodes CASSHRDGRNQPQHF.

The rearrangement joins TRBV7-7 to TRBJ2-2; D possibly matches TRBD1 or TRBD2 (5 bases each). There are 15 residues in the CDR3. V was cut by 0 bases and J by 7 bases, with 12 bases left in between. Germline CDR1 reads SSHAT; CDR2 reads FNYEAQ (reference sequence). The CDR3 here is CASSLAVGVGGELFF. The CDR3 region has the DNA TGTGCCAGCAGCTTAGCTGTGGGGGTTGGCGGGGAGCTGTTTTTT.

The rearrangement links TRBV27 to TRBJ2-2; 11 nucleotides match TRBD1. V was clipped by 6 bases and J by 6 bases; unmatched bases: 9. This CDR3 contains 16 residues. The germline V gene encodes CDR1 MNHEY and CDR2 SMNVEV (reference sequence). The CDR3 sequence: CASRSAPDRGPGELFF. The CDR3 nucleotides read TGTGCCAGCAGATCCGCCCCGGACAGGGGGCCCGGGGAGCTGTTTTTT.

This chain joins TRBV9 and TRBJ2-1; the match to TRBD2 covers 11 bases. The CDR3 length is 17 residues. Germline CDR1 and CDR2: SGDLS and YYNGEE. Unmatched junction bases numbered 5, after V lost 3 bases and J lost 0 bases. Here the CDR3 DNA reads TGTGCCAGCAGCGAGCCTACTAGCGGGAGCTCCTACAATGAGCAGTTCTTC. This codes for CASSEPTSGSSYNEQFF.

As regards this clone: The junction departs from the called germline gene at one end, perhaps through a read error. The V and J genes are TRBV2 and TRBJ2-4; weak D call: TRBD1 (5 bases). The CDR3 runs 16 residues. Per germline, CDR1 SNHLY and CDR2 FYNNEI. The CDR3, as DNA: TGTGCCTGCAGGGTATTCGAGACAGTAGCCAAAAACATTCAGTACTTC. Amino acids: CACRVFETVAKNIQYF. Drawing the rest from reference TRBV2 and TRBJ2-4, the complete variable domain is EPEVTQTPSHQVTQMGQEVILRCVPISNHLYFYWYRQILGQKVEFLVSFYNNEISEKSEIFDDQFSVERPDGSNFTLKIRSTKLEDSAMYFCACRVFETVAKNIQYFGAGTRLSVL.

This clone was observed a single time. This chain uses TRBV5-6 with TRBJ1-2; TRBD1 matches at 8 bases. Trimming cost V 2 bases and J 1 base; bases outside gene matches: 10. The CDR3 covers 17 residues. Germline CDR1 is SGHDT and CDR2 is YYEEEE. The CDR3 DNA reads as TGTGCCAGCAGCTTTTTAGGACAGGGCGCAAGTAACTATGGCTACACCTTC. Protein product: CASSFLGQGASNYGYTF.